This TCR beta chain was sequenced during a study of identical twins. Regarding the study as a whole: Insertions were fewer in abundant cord blood beta clonotypes, whereas memory repertoires showed none of this pattern. Invariant cells of the MAIT and iNKT types might have partly distorted the zero-insertion analyses.

This CDR3 comprises 15 residues. Losses at the gene ends were 3 bases for V and 9 bases for J; bases not matched to a gene: 8. CDR1 is MGHRA and CDR2 is YSYEKL in the germline V gene. This clonotype was found a few times. The antigen remains unidentified. A single record per CDR3 protein comes from TCRdb applying MiXCR to the 5' RACE reads. The sample records fewer than 650,000 distinct CDR3 sequences, roughly 7.2% being singletons. These data also featured in a second study, about yellow fever vaccine responses in identical twins. Turning to that study: Twins reportedly had a vaccine T cell response that seemed partly convergent, partly personalized.

The chain couples TRBV4-1 to TRBJ1-6, with 7 bases that match TRBD1. What was sequenced was PBMCs. The sequence came from a woman younger than 30 in good health. CDR3 sequence: CASSQTRQGSSPLHF. DNA for the CDR3: TGCGCCAGCAGCCAGACCCGACAGGGTAGTTCACCCCTCCACTTT.